The clone carrying this T cell receptor (beta chain) was seen a few times. What it binds is not known. Quantitative barcoded 5'-RACE was used to prepare TCR beta libraries. TCRdb reanalysed the 5' RACE reads using MiXCR and keeps one entry per CDR3 protein. The data hold around 430,000 distinct CDR3 sequences, with about a sixth observed a single time. These data come from a study of CD8 T cells in ankylosing spondylitis. General study results and limits: Made up of about eight highly homologous variants, a TCR beta motif appeared characteristic of ankylosing spondylitis blood. Some of the motif variants had earlier been found in reactive arthritis patients' fluid and blood. Disease-linked clones reportedly showed significant enrichment in matched ankylosing spondylitis synovial fluid. Relatively scarce in peripheral blood, disease-linked clones were CD8+.

V was shortened by 0 bases and J by 2 bases, with 14 bases between the two germline ends. CDR3 length equals 16 residues. The germline V gene has CDR1 MGHRA and CDR2 YSYEKL. The chain is built from TRBV4-1 and TRBJ2-7, with D possibly TRBD1 on 6 matching bases. The sequence was obtained from a male donor with ankylosing spondylitis. Sequences were obtained from blood, either unsorted or a sorted T cell fraction (not recorded which). CDR3 in DNA: TGCGCCAGCAGCCAAGATATAGACAGGCACCCCTACGAGCAGTACTTC. Translating gives CASSQDIDRHPYEQYF.